This TCR beta chain was captured by sequencing in a study of CD4 and CD8 cells across lung adenocarcinoma regions. This CDR3 has 14 residues. Germline assignment: CDR1 MNHNY and CDR2 SVGAGI (reference sequence). Samples came from patients with localized non-small cell lung adenocarcinoma. TCRdb called the PCR reads again in MiXCR, with one record for every CDR3 protein. The sample records 14,000 or so distinct CDR3 sequences, around 45% being singletons. By share of the sample, this clonotype is medium-sized. The sequencing input was CD4+ T cells from the center of a lung tumor. This clonotype was sampled from a male donor with lung adenocarcinoma. The CD4 and CD8 labels of this study may be unreliable. The V gene is TRBV6-6, the J gene TRBJ2-1, with 7 bases that match TRBD2. The DNA matches TRBJ2-7 better at its end, which makes the J call doubtful. CDR3 sequence reads: CASSYLREPGEQYF. The CDR3 nucleotides are TGTGCCAGCAGTTACCTGCGGGAGCCCGGAGAGCAGTACTTC.